This T cell receptor beta chain was captured in a study of T cells in Graves' hyperthyroidism and ophthalmopathy. This CDR3 has 13 residues. V was pared by 10 bases and J by 1 base, with 13 bases between. TCR beta CDR3 region amplification was performed from RNA transcripts. Initially, a first-round RT-PCR of the TCR CDR3 employed the HTBI primer set. TCRdb reanalysed the multiplex PCR reads using MiXCR and keeps one entry per CDR3 protein. The sample records about 570,000 distinct CDR3 sequences, around 46% being singletons. Material: peripheral blood or thyroid tissue (not recorded which). This TCR came from an adult woman with Graves' disease, either hyperthyroidism or ophthalmopathy (not recorded which). This rearrangement joins TRBV12-3 or TRBV12-4 to TRBJ1-1; the D gene is possibly TRBD1 (5 bases). CDR3 residues: CATTGGENTEAFF. The DNA of the CDR3 is TGTGCCACTACAGGAGGGGAGAACACTGAAGCTTTCTTT.